These 23 T cell receptor beta chains came from one sample sequenced in a study of T cells in Graves' hyperthyroidism and ophthalmopathy. Researchers took RNA transcripts and amplified the TCR beta CDR3 regions from them. A set of HTBI primers served as the primers for a first-round RT-PCR of the TCR CDR3. MiXCR, run by TCRdb on the multiplex PCR reads, gives a single entry per CDR3 protein. Of about 600,000 distinct CDR3 sequences detected, about 14% appear once; the ten largest clones hold about 6.6%. Sequences were obtained from blood. These receptor sequences come from a young woman with Graves' ophthalmopathy.

This chain links TRBV7-9 with TRBJ2-1, with TRBD2 matching over 9 bases. The CDR3 is 13 residues long. Germline V lookup: CDR1 SEHNR, CDR2 FQNEAQ (reference sequence). J was trimmed by 14 bases and V by 5 bases; bases with no gene match: 10. The CDR3 spells CASSQDGAGGEFF. The CDR3 DNA sequence: TGTGCCAGCAGCCAAGATGGCGCGGGAGGGGAGTTCTTC.

This clonotype appeared many times. V and J are TRBV30 and TRBJ2-2; D ambiguous. This CDR3 has 12 amino acids. Trimming left V 6 bases short and J 4 bases short, with 9 bases between. CDR1 GTSNPN and CDR2 SVGIG come from the germline V gene (reference sequence). The CDR3 sequence is CACGVGTGELFF. The CDR3 coding sequence is TGTGCCTGTGGCGTCGGCACCGGGGAGCTGTTTTTT.

This clonotype was seen many times. V is TRBV10-2 and J is TRBJ2-2; perhaps D is TRBD1 or TRBD2 (5 bases each). This CDR3 has 15 residues. Germline V CDR1 and CDR2: WSHSY, SAAADI. The V end lost 0 bases, the J end lost 8 bases, and 13 bases lay between the germline ends. CDR3 coding DNA: TGCGCCAGCAGTGAGTCGTTAGCGCCAGGGGGGGAGCTGTTTTTT. Its protein product is CASSESLAPGGELFF.

This clonotype was seen ten or more times. The genes are TRBV7-9 and TRBJ1-1; no firm D call. This CDR3 is 14 amino acids long. V dropped 5 bases and J dropped 8 bases, with 18 bases sitting between them. The V gene's germline CDR1 is SEHNR and CDR2 FQNEAQ (reference sequence). The DNA for the CDR3 is TGTGCCAGCAGCCTCGAAACTAAGTTTGGCGAAGCTTTCTTT. It specifies CASSLETKFGEAFF.

The table lists this clonotype with many counts. The rearrangement joins TRBV11-2 to TRBJ1-4; perhaps TRBD1 as D (6 bases). The V and J ends lost 1 base and 2 bases respectively, with 8 bases between them. The CDR3 is 15 amino acids. Germline-derived CDR1 and CDR2 are SGHAT and FQNNGV. The CDR3 DNA is TGTGCCAGCAGCTTAGTAGGGGGGACTAATGAAAAACTGTTTTTT. Amino acid sequence: CASSLVGGTNEKLFF.

As to this clonotype: One junction end disagrees with the germline gene, perhaps due to a read error. The chain combines TRBV28 with TRBJ1-3, with 7 bases lining up with TRBD1. The CDR3 is 14 amino acids. Germline V gives CDR1 MDHEN, CDR2 SYDVKM. The CDR3 here is CASSRTGSGNAIYF. DNA of the CDR3: TGTGCCAGCAGCCGGACAGGCTCTGGAAACGCCATATATTTT. Looking up the rest from reference TRBV28 and TRBJ1-3 gives the full variable domain: DVKVTQSSRYLVKRTGEKVFLECVQDMDHENMFWYRQDPGLGLRLIYFSYDVKMKEKGDIPEGYSVSREKKERFSLILESASTNQTSMYLCASSRTGSGNAIYFGEGSWLTVV.

There are many counts of this clonotype. The chain joins TRBV12-3 or TRBV12-4 to TRBJ2-7, with D maybe TRBD1 (5 bases). The V end lost 6 bases, the J end lost 1 base, and 13 bases lay between the germline ends. The CDR3 spans 14 residues. The CDR3 DNA reads TGTGCCAGCAGAAAGACAGAACAGTCCTACGAGCAGTACTTC. It specifies CASRKTEQSYEQYF.

This clonotype has just a few counts. The rearrangement uses TRBV13 and TRBJ1-3; a possible D gene is TRBD1 (5 bases). This CDR3 is 19 amino acids long. V shed 5 bases and J shed 0 bases, with 23 bases lying between them. Germline V gives CDR1 PRHDT, CDR2 FYEKMQ (reference sequence). CDR3 nucleotide sequence: TGTGCCAGCAGCGCGTTTGACGGGCGGGACTTCCGCTCTGGAAACACCATATATTTT. Translating gives CASSAFDGRDFRSGNTIYF.

There are many counts of this clonotype. The chain joins TRBV2 to TRBJ1-6, with D hard to call. Trimming pared 8 bases from V and 0 bases from J, leaving 11 bases between. The CDR3 is 15 amino acids. Germline V gene lookup returns CDR1 SNHLY and CDR2 FYNNEI. The CDR3 here is CASAGDDSYNSPLHF. The CDR3, as DNA: TGTGCCAGCGCGGGAGACGACTCCTATAATTCACCCCTCCACTTT.

The rearrangement links TRBV9 to TRBJ1-2; 10 positions agree with TRBD1. Trimming removed 2 bases from V and 10 bases from J; junction bases left unmatched: 11. The CDR3 is made up of 15 amino acids. CDR1 is SGDLS and CDR2 is YYNGEE in the germline V gene. The CDR3 nucleotides are TGTGCCAGCAGCGTTTACGGGGGACAGGGGTTGCCCTACACCTTC. This encodes CASSVYGGQGLPYTF. The whole variable domain, remainder taken from reference TRBV9 and TRBJ1-2, is DSGVTQTPKHLITATGQRVTLRCSPRSGDLSVYWYQQSLDQGLQFLIQYYNGEERAKGNILERFSAQQFPDLHSELNLSSLELGDSALYFCASSVYGGQGLPYTFGSGTRLTVV.

At least ten counts were recorded for this clonotype. The CDR3 DNA is TGTGCCAGCAGTTTTAGCGGGGGGGGCTCCTACGAGCAGTACTTC. It translates to CASSFSGGGSYEQYF. The chain has TRBV12-3 or TRBV12-4 and TRBJ2-7; 11 nucleotides line up with TRBD2. The CDR3 is 15 residues long. Trimming removed 3 bases from V and 0 bases from J; junction bases left unmatched: 1.

As for this clonotype: Just one base apart from a much larger clone, this may be a read error. This chain uses TRBV11-3 with TRBJ2-1; possible D gene TRBD2, 6 bases. Germline V gene data show CDR1 as SGHNT and CDR2 as YENEEA. Trimming left V 5 bases short and J 0 bases short, with 14 bases between. The CDR3 contains 16 residues. The CDR3 loop is CASSPEGKISYNEQFF. CDR3 DNA sequence: TGTGCCAGCAGCCCGGAGGGGAAGATCTCCTACAATGAGCAGTTCTTC.

This clonotype was seen repeatedly, ten times or more. In nucleotides, the CDR3 is TGTGCCAGCATCCAAAGCGGGAGTGGGTACAATGAGCAGTTCTTC. It yields the protein CASIQSGSGYNEQFF. The genes are TRBV5-6 and TRBJ2-1; 8 nucleotides match TRBD2. The CDR3 contains 15 residues. Germline CDR1 is SGHDT and CDR2 is YYEEEE. Trimming removed 6 bases from V and 4 bases from J; junction bases left unmatched: 9.

This clonotype showed up many times. The CDR3 is CASSVAEGTHSGNEQFF. CDR3 in DNA: TGTGCCAGCAGCGTAGCAGAAGGGACCCACAGCGGCAATGAGCAGTTCTTC. The genes are TRBV9 and TRBJ2-1; D possibly uses TRBD1 or TRBD2 (5 bases each). Trimming cost V 0 bases and J 6 bases, with 19 bases left between them. This CDR3 is built from 17 residues. Germline loops: CDR1 SGDLS, CDR2 YYNGEE.

This clonotype was seen a few times. The chain employs TRBV25-1 and TRBJ2-3; D uncertain. Germline loops: CDR1 MGHDK, CDR2 SYGVNS. This CDR3 has 18 amino acids. Trimming shortened V by 3 bases and J by 1 base, and 20 bases separated the two germline ends. For the CDR3, the DNA is TGTGCCAGCAGTGATCGCCACGAGTCAGCGTGGGGCACAGATACGCAGTATTTT. This codes for CASSDRHESAWGTDTQYF.

This clonotype was counted many times. Here the CDR3 reads CASIRTSGNTGELFF. The CDR3, as DNA: TGTGCCAGCATTCGGACTAGCGGGAACACCGGGGAGCTGTTTTTT. V gene TRBV2 combines with J gene TRBJ2-2, with TRBD2 matching over 10 bases. CDR1 and CDR2 (germline): SNHLY, FYNNEI. This CDR3 spans 15 amino acids. V was clipped by 7 bases and J by 1 base; unmatched bases: 3.

This clonotype has a count of ten or more. This chain joins TRBV6-1 and TRBJ1-1, with a weak D call TRBD1 (6 bases). Trimming stripped 0 bases from V and 4 bases from J, with 18 bases between. This CDR3 is 17 amino acids long. Looked up from germline, CDR1 is MNHNS and CDR2 is SASEGT. DNA for the CDR3: TGTGCCAGCAGTGAAGCGCTTCATGGGGGGCGGGGCACTGAAGCTTTCTTT. Its protein is CASSEALHGGRGTEAFF.

This clonotype was detected ten times or more. The chain's CDR3 is CASPKGYGQGVRDEQYF. The CDR3, as DNA: TGTGCCAGCCCAAAGGGGTACGGACAGGGGGTAAGGGACGAGCAGTACTTC. V is TRBV6-1 and J is TRBJ2-7, with 10 bases identical to TRBD1. The trim removed 8 bases at V and 5 bases at J, leaving 18 bases unmatched. This CDR3 region has 17 residues. Germline V CDR1 and CDR2: MNHNS, SASEGT.

The chain uses TRBV4-1 and TRBJ1-1; D gene uncertain. This CDR3 contains 19 residues. CDR1 and CDR2 (germline): MGHRA, YSYEKL. With 0 bases removed from V and 1 base from J, the gap between germline ends came to 21 bases. The CDR3 sequence: CASSQDLEPRTHGNTEAFF. The CDR3 coding sequence is TGCGCCAGCAGCCAAGACCTAGAACCTCGGACGCACGGGAACACTGAAGCTTTCTTT.

This clonotype was seen at least ten times. This chain uses TRBV27 with TRBJ1-4; D unclear. This CDR3 region has 17 residues. The V end lost 3 bases, the J end lost 0 bases, and 14 bases lay between the germline ends. Germline-derived CDR1 and CDR2 are MNHEY and SMNVEV (reference sequence). Here the CDR3 reads CASSFVRPIATNEKLFF. CDR3 sequence (DNA): TGTGCCAGCAGTTTTGTACGGCCAATAGCAACTAATGAAAAACTGTTTTTT.

The genes are TRBV15 and TRBJ1-2; 7 bases map to TRBD1. Trimming took 1 base from V and 8 from J; bases not matched to a gene: 13. This CDR3 is built from 16 residues. Germline lookup yields CDR1 LNHNV and CDR2 YYDKDF (reference sequence). CDR3 in amino acids: CATSRGFGGGGEGYTF. The CDR3, as DNA: TGTGCCACCAGCAGAGGATTCGGAGGAGGGGGCGAGGGCTACACCTTC.

In the case of this clonotype: The junction differs from germline at one of its ends, possibly a read error. J is TRBJ2-7 and V is TRBV10-3, with a weak D call TRBD2 (5 bases). The CDR3 spans 12 residues. CDR1 and CDR2 from the germline V gene are ENHRY and SYGVKD. CDR3 sequence: CASSFTDYGQYF. The DNA for the CDR3 is TGTGCCAGCAGTTTTACAGACTACGGGCAGTACTTC.

This chain uses TRBV30 with TRBJ2-7; no clear D gene. In germline, CDR1 is GTSNPN, CDR2 SVGIG (reference sequence). Trimming left V 2 bases short and J 0 bases short, with 8 bases between. The length of the CDR3 is 13 residues. CDR3 sequence (DNA): TGTGCCTGGAGTCTACTCCTCTCCTACGAGCAGTACTTC. Its protein product is CAWSLLLSYEQYF.